The clone carrying this TCR beta chain was observed many times. These data come from a study of T-cell reconstitution after alpha-beta-depleted transplantation in children. For TCRbeta, the library was prepared with unique molecular identifiers. MiXCR, applied by TCRdb to the PCR reads, yields one record per CDR3 protein. The sample has about 110,000 distinct CDR3 sequences; around 6.4% are singletons. The sequenced sample was PBMCs, mostly from graft donor cells, obtained 360 days after TCRalphabeta/CD19-depleted stem cell transplant. The receptor's source is a male patient aged 2-10 years who had a stem cell transplant for acute lymphoblastic leukemia, so the T cells may come from the graft donor.

The CDR3 is CSARDLGGPNYEQYF. The CDR3 coding sequence is TGCAGTGCTAGAGATCTGGGGGGTCCCAACTACGAGCAGTACTTC. The gene calls are TRBV20-1 and TRBJ2-7, with D possibly being TRBD2 (6 bases). The CDR3 length is 15 residues. CDR1 is DFQATT, CDR2 SNEGSKA, per germline (reference sequence). V was shortened by 0 bases and J by 3 bases, with 15 bases between the two germline ends.